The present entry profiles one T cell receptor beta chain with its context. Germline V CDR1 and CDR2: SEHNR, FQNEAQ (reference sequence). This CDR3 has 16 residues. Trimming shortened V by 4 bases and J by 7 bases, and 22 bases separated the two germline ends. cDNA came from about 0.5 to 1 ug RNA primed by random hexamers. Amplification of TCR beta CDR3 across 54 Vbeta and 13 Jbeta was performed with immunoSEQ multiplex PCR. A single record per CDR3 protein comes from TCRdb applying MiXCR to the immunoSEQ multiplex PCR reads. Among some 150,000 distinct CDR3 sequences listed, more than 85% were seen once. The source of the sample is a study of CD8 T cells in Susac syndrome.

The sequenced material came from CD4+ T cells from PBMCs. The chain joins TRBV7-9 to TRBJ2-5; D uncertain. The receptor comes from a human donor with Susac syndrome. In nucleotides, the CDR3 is TGTGCCAGCAGCTCACCACCCGGACGAGTCATGGGGACCCAGTACTTC. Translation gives CASSSPPGRVMGTQYF.